This T cell receptor beta chain was sequenced during a study of CD8+ T cells in alopecia areata. Study details: Treatment comprised oral tofacitinib, 5 to 10 mg twice daily, in treated patients. General study results and limits: Among the cells sequenced in scalp samples are also the resident alphabeta T cells of normal skin. It was less clear whether patients shared TCRs than it was in mice, possibly because of HLA.

cDNA prepared by RNA extraction and subsequent reverse transcription served as the template for sequencing. Some clones are missing from TCRdb's copy, which holds only in-frame ones; the method was immunoSEQ multiplex PCR. The sample consists of about 260,000 clones, 60% of them appearing once. Indicated treatment: oral pan-JAK inhibitor, 5-10 mg twice daily. Researchers took lesional scalp punch biopsies and peripheral blood from people who were alopecia areata patients. This CDR3 is built from 15 residues. The junction had 2 bases not matched to a gene; V was cut back by 0 bases and J by 1 base. CDR1 is SGDLS and CDR2 is YYNGEE in the germline V gene. As regards this clone: Its antigen remains unidentified.

The sample in question was CD4+ T cells sorted from blood, obtained at week 52, from a patient treated with tofacitinib. This clonotype was sampled from a human donor with alopecia areata. The rearrangement links TRBV9 to TRBJ1-2; 8 nucleotides align to TRBD1. The CDR3 loop reads CASSVGTGSNYGYTF. CDR3 sequence (DNA): TGTGCCAGCAGCGTAGGGACAGGGAGTAACTATGGCTACACCTTC.